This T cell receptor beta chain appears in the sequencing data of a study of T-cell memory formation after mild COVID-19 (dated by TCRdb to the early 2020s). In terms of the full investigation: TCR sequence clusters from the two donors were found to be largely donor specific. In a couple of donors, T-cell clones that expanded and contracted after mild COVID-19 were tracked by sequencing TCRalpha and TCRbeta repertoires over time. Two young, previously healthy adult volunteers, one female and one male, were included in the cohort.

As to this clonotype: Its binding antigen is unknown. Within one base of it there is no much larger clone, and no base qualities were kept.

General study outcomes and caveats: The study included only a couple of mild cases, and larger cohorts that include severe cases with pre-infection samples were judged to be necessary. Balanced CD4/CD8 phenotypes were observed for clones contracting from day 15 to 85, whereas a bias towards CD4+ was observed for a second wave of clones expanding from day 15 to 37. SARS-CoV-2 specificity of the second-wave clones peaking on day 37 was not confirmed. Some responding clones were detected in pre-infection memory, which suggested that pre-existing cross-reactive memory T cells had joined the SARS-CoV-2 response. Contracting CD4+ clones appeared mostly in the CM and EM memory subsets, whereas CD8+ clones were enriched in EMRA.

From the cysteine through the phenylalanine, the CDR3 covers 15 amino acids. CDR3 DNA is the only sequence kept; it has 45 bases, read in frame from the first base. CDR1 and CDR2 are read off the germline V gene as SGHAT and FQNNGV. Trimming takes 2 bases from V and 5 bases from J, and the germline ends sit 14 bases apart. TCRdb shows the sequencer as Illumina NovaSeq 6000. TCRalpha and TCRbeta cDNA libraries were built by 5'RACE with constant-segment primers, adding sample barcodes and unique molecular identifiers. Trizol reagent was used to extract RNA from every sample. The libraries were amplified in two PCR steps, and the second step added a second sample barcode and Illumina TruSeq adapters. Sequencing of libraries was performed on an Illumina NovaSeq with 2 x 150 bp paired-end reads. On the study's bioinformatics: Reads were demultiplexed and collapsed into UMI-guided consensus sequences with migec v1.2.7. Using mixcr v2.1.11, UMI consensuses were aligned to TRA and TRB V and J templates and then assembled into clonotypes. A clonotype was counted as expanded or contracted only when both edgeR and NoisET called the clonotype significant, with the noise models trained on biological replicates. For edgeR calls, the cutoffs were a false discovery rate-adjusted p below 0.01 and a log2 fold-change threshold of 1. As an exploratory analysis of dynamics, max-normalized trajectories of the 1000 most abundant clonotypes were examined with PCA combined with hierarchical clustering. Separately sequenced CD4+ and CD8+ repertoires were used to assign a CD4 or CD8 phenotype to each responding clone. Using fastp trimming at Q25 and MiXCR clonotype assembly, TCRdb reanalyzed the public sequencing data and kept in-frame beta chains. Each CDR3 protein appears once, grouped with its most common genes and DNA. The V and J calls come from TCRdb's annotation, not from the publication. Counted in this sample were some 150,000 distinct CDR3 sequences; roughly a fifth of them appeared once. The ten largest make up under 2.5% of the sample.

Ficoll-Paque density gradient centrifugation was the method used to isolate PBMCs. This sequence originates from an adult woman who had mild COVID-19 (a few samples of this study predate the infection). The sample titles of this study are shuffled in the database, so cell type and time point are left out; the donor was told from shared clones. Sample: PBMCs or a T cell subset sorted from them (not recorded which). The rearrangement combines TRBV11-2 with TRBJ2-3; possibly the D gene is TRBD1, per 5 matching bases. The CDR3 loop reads CASSLRWQGVDTQYF. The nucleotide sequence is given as TGTGCCAGCAGCTTAAGATGGCAAGGGGTAGATACGCAGTATTTT.